The entry below gives a single T cell receptor (beta chain) sequence along with its context. This sample was taken from a study of blood T cell repertoires in COVID-19. Study-level background: Acute and convalescent COVID-19 samples came from the United States, Italy and Spain. In each case, the material was cDNA or gDNA derived from T cells, B-cell-depleted T cells, or PBMCs.

Germline loops: CDR1 SGHRS, CDR2 YFSETQ. The CDR3 covers 14 residues. V was trimmed by 0 bases and J by 2 bases, leaving 9 bases between them. The data were produced by immunoSEQ multiplex PCR, yet TCRdb's version contains in-frame clones alone and is incomplete. The sample contains over 100,000 clones, roughly 83% of which appear only once. Sequences were obtained from peripheral blood. The TCR sequence derives from a woman older than 75 with acute or convalescent COVID-19. This chain links TRBV5-1 with TRBJ2-7; D unclear. CDR3 sequence reads: CASSLDPHTYEQYF. CDR3 DNA sequence: TGCGCCAGCAGCTTGGATCCACATACCTACGAGCAGTACTTC.